The sample holds a few counts of the clone carrying this T cell receptor beta chain. No antigen is known for it. It was via CD45RO/CCR7/CD25/CD127/CD95/CD27 that CD4+ naive, central memory, regulatory and stem cell-like memory cells were sorted. This sample was taken from a study of beta chain features in type 1 diabetes. Sequencing targeted expressed TCRB transcripts, as all isolated RNA had been reverse transcribed. Generated by immunoSEQ multiplex PCR, the TCRdb table keeps only in-frame clones and is missing some. Here the sample spans roughly 230,000 clones, 9% to 10% being singletons. General study points: Compared with healthy donors, patients appeared to share more similar naive, central memory and regulatory TCRB repertoires.

Sequenced material: naive CD4+ T cells from blood. The sequence was collected from a woman aged 18-35 years in good health.

CDR3 amino acids: CASRLQINQPQHF. Written as DNA, the CDR3 is TGTGCCAGCAGATTGCAGATCAATCAGCCCCAGCATTTT. V and J are TRBV27 and TRBJ1-5; D not certain. The CDR3 has 13 amino acids. The V gene lost 6 bases and the J gene lost 3 bases, with 9 bases spanning the gap. Germline V gene sequence: CDR1 MNHEY, CDR2 SMNVEV (reference sequence).